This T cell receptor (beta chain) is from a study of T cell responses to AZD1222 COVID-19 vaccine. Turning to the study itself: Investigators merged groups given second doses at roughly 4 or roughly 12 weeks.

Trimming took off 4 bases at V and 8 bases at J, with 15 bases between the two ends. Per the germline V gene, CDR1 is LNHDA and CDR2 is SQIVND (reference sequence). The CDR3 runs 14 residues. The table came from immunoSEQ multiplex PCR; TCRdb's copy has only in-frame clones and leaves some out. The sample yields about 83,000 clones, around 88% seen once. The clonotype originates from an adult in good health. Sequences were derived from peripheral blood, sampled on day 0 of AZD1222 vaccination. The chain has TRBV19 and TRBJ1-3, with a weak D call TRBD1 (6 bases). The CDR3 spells CASSKDPQGDTIYF. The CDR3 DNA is TGTGCCAGTAGTAAGGACCCACAGGGAGACACCATATATTTT.